Each of the 24 T cell receptor beta chains below was sequenced from the same sample in a study of shared clonotypes between healthy human individuals. The naive CD8 population came from CD45RO-negative cells selected for CCR7, without terminally differentiated effector memory CD45RA+ cells. Sequencing was performed with immunoSEQ multiplex PCR; in TCRdb, only in-frame clones are kept and a portion is missing. This sample has 650,000 to 800,000 clones, with about 92% found just once. Sequenced: naive CD8+ T cells sorted from blood. Receptor source: a man aged 25 to 40 in good health.

V is TRBV9 and J is TRBJ1-1; D possibly corresponds to TRBD1 (5 bases). Trimming pared 0 bases from V and 0 bases from J, leaving 9 bases between. CDR3 size: 15 residues. CDR1 and CDR2 (germline): SGDLS, YYNGEE. The CDR3 here is CASSVDIGVNTEAFF. CDR3 in DNA: TGTGCCAGCAGCGTAGATATAGGGGTGAACACTGAAGCTTTCTTT.

This chain links TRBV13 with TRBJ2-4; 7 nucleotides align to TRBD1. The CDR3 is 15 residues long. CDR1 PRHDT and CDR2 FYEKMQ come from the germline V gene (reference sequence). The V and J ends lost 0 bases and 7 bases, in that order; junction bases with no gene match: 6. CDR3 bases: TGTGCCAGCAGCTTAGGGCAGGGGGAGTTGAACATTCAGTACTTC. Translating gives CASSLGQGELNIQYF.

The chain joins TRBV11-2 to TRBJ1-4; D not resolved. The CDR3 loop spans 17 amino acids. Trimming took off 4 bases at V and 7 bases at J, with 22 bases between the two ends. CDR1 and CDR2 from the germline V gene are SGHAT and FQNNGV. CDR3 residues: CASSSLFRPGLAEKLFF. In DNA form, the CDR3 reads TGTGCCAGCAGCTCCCTTTTTCGACCCGGGTTGGCTGAAAAACTGTTTTTT.

V gene TRBV7-9 combines with J gene TRBJ2-1; no reliable D call. Germline CDR1 reads SEHNR; CDR2 reads FQNEAQ (reference sequence). Trimming took off 5 bases at V and 8 bases at J, with 13 bases between the two ends. The CDR3 runs 13 residues. CDR3 sequence: CASSTFAVDEQFF. The CDR3 nucleotides are TGTGCCAGCAGCACGTTCGCGGTCGATGAGCAGTTCTTC.

On this clone: The junction departs from germline at one end; a sequencing error may be responsible. The chain links TRBV18 to TRBJ1-4, with a weak D call TRBD1 (6 bases). Germline V lookup: CDR1 KGHSH, CDR2 LQKENI. The CDR3 is 12 amino acids. For the CDR3, the DNA is TGTGCCAGCTCCAAGACAGGCCCCATCGCCGCTTTT. Protein: CASSKTGPIAAF.

This chain uses TRBV27 with TRBJ2-1, with D possibly being TRBD2 (6 bases). This CDR3 region has 15 residues. V was shortened by 6 bases and J by 2 bases, with 14 bases between the two germline ends. Per germline, CDR1 MNHEY and CDR2 SMNVEV (reference sequence). In DNA form, the CDR3 reads TGTGCCAGCAGCCCCCTAGCGACCACCTACAATGAGCAGTTCTTC. It specifies CASSPLATTYNEQFF.

V gene TRBV18 combines with J gene TRBJ1-5, with 8 bases lining up with TRBD1. CDR3 length: 14 residues. Germline CDR1 reads KGHSH; CDR2 reads LQKENI. J was trimmed by 10 bases and V by 2 bases; bases with no gene match: 7. The DNA of the CDR3 is TGTGCCAGCTCACCAACCGACAGGGGAGAACCCCAGCATTTT. Protein sequence: CASSPTDRGEPQHF.

The chain couples TRBV9 to TRBJ2-6; tentatively, D is TRBD1 or TRBD2 (5 bases each). Germline V gene lookup returns CDR1 SGDLS and CDR2 YYNGEE. The V gene lost 0 bases and the J gene lost 4 bases, with 8 bases spanning the gap. This CDR3 has 15 residues. The CDR3 here is CASSVGGAGANVLTF. The DNA of the CDR3 is TGTGCCAGCAGCGTAGGAGGGGCCGGGGCCAACGTCCTGACTTTC.

The rearrangement uses TRBV5-5 and TRBJ2-2; the match to TRBD2 covers 12 bases. The J segment lost 5 bases and the V segment lost 0 bases, leaving 11 bases of the junction unmatched. Germline-derived CDR1 and CDR2 are SGHKS and YYEKEE (reference sequence). The CDR3 extends over 19 amino acids. This chain's CDR3 is CASSLAGLAGGQGTGELFF. Written as DNA, the CDR3 is TGTGCCAGCAGCTTGGCTGGGCTAGCGGGAGGGCAGGGGACCGGGGAGCTGTTTTTT.

V and J are TRBV28 and TRBJ2-3; no firm D call. This CDR3 region has 13 residues. Per the germline V gene, CDR1 is MDHEN and CDR2 is SYDVKM. Trimming cost V 2 bases and J 0 bases, with 3 bases left between them. CDR3 DNA: TGTGCCAGCAGTTTACTCAGCACAGATACGCAGTATTTT. This gives the protein CASSLLSTDTQYF.

The V and J genes are TRBV19 and TRBJ2-5; 7 bases are shared with TRBD2. The CDR3 loop spans 14 amino acids. CDR1 is LNHDA and CDR2 is SQIVND in the germline V gene (reference sequence). V was clipped by 4 bases and J by 4 bases; unmatched bases: 6. Written as DNA, the CDR3 is TGTGCCAGTAGTACTCGCGGGAGCGGAGAGACCCAGTACTTC. This encodes CASSTRGSGETQYF.

J is TRBJ2-7 and V is TRBV30; D possibly uses TRBD1 or TRBD2 (5 bases each). The CDR3 totals 15 residues. Between the trimmed V and J ends, which lost 2 bases and 3 bases, there was a span of 17 bases. Germline-derived CDR1 and CDR2 are GTSNPN and SVGIG (reference sequence). The CDR3 sequence: CAWSPRGPYSYEQYF. CDR3 nucleotides: TGTGCCTGGAGTCCACGGGGACCGTATAGCTACGAGCAGTACTTC.

J is TRBJ2-1 and V is TRBV27; TRBD2 aligns across 9 bases. This CDR3 region has 14 residues. Per germline, CDR1 MNHEY and CDR2 SMNVEV (reference sequence). J was trimmed by 5 bases and V by 9 bases; bases with no gene match: 8. CDR3 sequence (DNA): TGTGCCAGTCAAATAGCGGGAGTAAACAATGAGCAGTTCTTC. Its protein product is CASQIAGVNNEQFF.

This chain joins TRBV14 and TRBJ2-3; D not resolved. Germline V gene data show CDR1 as SGHDN and CDR2 as FVKESK. This CDR3 is 13 amino acids long. V shed 7 bases and J shed 2 bases, with 10 bases lying between them. The CDR3 loop is CASTDHLTDTQYF. DNA of the CDR3: TGTGCCAGCACGGACCACCTCACAGATACGCAGTATTTT.

The gene calls are TRBV9 and TRBJ2-2, with TRBD1 identical over 10 bases. With 3 bases clipped from V and 7 bases from J, the junction kept 6 bases outside the gene matches. The CDR3 loop spans 15 amino acids. Germline V CDR1 and CDR2: SGDLS, YYNGEE. The CDR3 sequence is CASSAQTGGGGELFF. The CDR3 DNA sequence: TGTGCCAGCAGCGCGCAGACAGGGGGCGGCGGGGAGCTGTTTTTT.

This sequence joins TRBV11-2 and TRBJ2-7; D is ambiguous. CDR1 is SGHAT, CDR2 FQNNGV, per germline. This CDR3 region has 14 residues. Trimming removed 4 bases at V and 1 base at J, with 11 bases between. CDR3 bases: TGTGCCAGCAGCTACGGGCTCGGGTCCTACGAGCAGTACTTC. It yields the protein CASSYGLGSYEQYF.

V and J are TRBV6-4 and TRBJ2-7; 8 nucleotides line up with TRBD1. V shed 4 bases, J shed 3 bases, and the junction held 5 bases outside the gene matches. The CDR3 is made up of 14 amino acids. The V gene's germline CDR1 is MRHNA and CDR2 SNTAGT. The CDR3 loop reads CASSVWDRYYEQYF. The CDR3 DNA reads as TGTGCCAGCAGTGTCTGGGACAGGTACTACGAGCAGTACTTC.

This rearrangement joins TRBV29-1 to TRBJ1-2, with D tentatively TRBD1 (5 bases). The CDR3 sequence is 17 residues long. The V end lost 3 bases, the J end lost 8 bases, and 28 bases lay between the germline ends. Germline V gene data show CDR1 as SQVTM and CDR2 as ANQGSEA. CDR3 in DNA: TGCAGCGTTGATCTGCAGGGAGTTCATCTTATTTCGGAAGGCTACACCTTC. Amino acid sequence: CSVDLQGVHLISEGYTF.

The chain recombines TRBV7-6 with TRBJ2-3, with TRBD2 identical over 9 bases. J gave up 3 bases and V 5 bases, and 9 bases lay outside the gene matches. The CDR3 contains 16 residues. Germline values: CDR1 SGHVS, CDR2 FNYEAQ. The CDR3 DNA is TGTGCCAGCAGCACGAGCGCACTAGCGGGTACAGATACGCAGTATTTT. It encodes CASSTSALAGTDTQYF. The variable domain in full, completed from reference TRBV7-6 and TRBJ2-3, reads GAGVSQSPRYKVTKRGQDVALRCDPISGHVSLYWYRQALGQGPEFLTYFNYEAQQDKSGLPNDRFSAERPEGSISTLTIQRTEQRDSAMYRCASSTSALAGTDTQYFGPGTRLTVL.

This clone was seen a single time. This chain uses TRBV28 with TRBJ2-1, with a weak D call TRBD2 (6 bases). Trimming took off 2 bases at V and 5 bases at J, with 10 bases between the two ends. The CDR3 spans 14 residues. The V gene's germline CDR1 is MDHEN and CDR2 SYDVKM. The CDR3 DNA reads TGTGCCAGCAGTTTAATGGCGGGACACAATGAGCAGTTCTTC. Translation: CASSLMAGHNEQFF.

CDR3 sequence (DNA): TGTGCCAGCACCCCAGATGGGGGGACTAGCGTAACAGATACGCAGTATTTT. Translated, it gives CASTPDGGTSVTDTQYF. This rearrangement joins TRBV9 to TRBJ2-3; 10 bases align to TRBD2. J was trimmed by 3 bases and V by 6 bases; bases with no gene match: 13. Germline assignment: CDR1 SGDLS and CDR2 YYNGEE. CDR3 length: 17 residues.

The chain recombines TRBV9 with TRBJ2-7, with D tentatively TRBD1 (6 bases). The CDR3 runs 15 residues. V lost 4 bases and J 8 bases, leaving 22 bases between the germline ends. In germline, CDR1 is SGDLS, CDR2 YYNGEE. This CDR3 reads CASSPGGQGLLQQYF. The CDR3, as DNA: TGTGCCAGCAGCCCAGGCGGTCAGGGGCTCCTCCAGCAGTACTTC.

The V and J genes are TRBV6-6 and TRBJ2-2; D gene unclear. Germline V gene sequence: CDR1 MNHNY, CDR2 SVGAGI (reference sequence). V was cut by 5 bases and J by 6 bases, with 7 bases left in between. This CDR3 has 12 amino acids. CDR3 protein: CASSPVPGELFF. The CDR3 coding sequence is TGTGCCAGCAGTCCAGTCCCCGGGGAGCTGTTTTTT.

The CDR3 reads CSALGNEQYF. Here the CDR3 DNA reads TGCAGCGCCCTCGGTAACGAGCAGTACTTC. This chain uses TRBV29-1 with TRBJ2-7; D is undetermined. Between the trimmed V and J ends, which lost 7 bases and 5 bases, there was a span of 9 bases. Germline CDR1 SQVTM, CDR2 ANQGSEA. CDR3 size: 10 residues.